This TCR beta chain was observed in a study of blood T cells in healthy people across ages (dated by TCRdb to between 2014 and 2016). Notes on the research overall: In model experiments, template switching captured roughly one uniquely barcoded TCR beta cDNA molecule for every two T cells. The donors were split into four age groups: young (average roughly 15 years), middle-aged (about 40), aged (approximately 60) and long-lived (approximately 89). Two additional independent replicas of 1 million unique cDNA reads from the same blood draw were analyzed for two donors (one aged 18 to 29 and one aged 80 or older). To track age-related changes in TCR beta repertoire diversity, the study relied on deep sequencing normalized with unique cDNA molecular identifiers. Donors of different ages were randomly distributed across sequencing lanes to avoid experimental bias.

The CDR3 measures 15 amino acids from cysteine to phenylalanine. Only the CDR3 DNA is retained, 45 bases long and in frame from the first base. V loses 5 bases of germline sequence and J loses 4 bases, and the interval between the two ends is 15 bases. The germline V gene specifies MNHEY as CDR1 and SVGEGT as CDR2. Donors were about 36 systemically healthy Caucasian individuals from Russia aged roughly 6 to 100 years. Each donor gave around 9.5 milliliters of peripheral blood, collected into EDTA-treated Vacutainer tubes. Ficoll-Paque density-gradient centrifugation was used to isolate PBMCs, with at least 7 million per sample. Total RNA was extracted from PBMCs with Trizol reagent, with at least 6 micrograms obtained per sample. For every donor, flow cytometry on a PBMC aliquot measured the percentage of naive CD45RAhigh/CD27high T cells. The receptor library was made with 5' RACE. Sequencer: Illumina HiSeq 2500. A second PCR of roughly 7 to 12 cycles was run with a J-beta primer mix and a sample-barcoded 5' primer. A unique molecular identifier was introduced onto each TCR beta cDNA molecule by a template-switch 5' adaptor carrying 12 random nucleotides. Each sample yielded at least 3 million CDR3-containing paired-end reads. First-strand cDNA was synthesized from all RNA with the Mint cDNA synthesis kit, primed by a TRBC-specific oligonucleotide. Following uracil-DNA glycosylase treatment, all cDNA underwent a first 18-cycle PCR with the universal primers M1SS and BC2_uni_R. The original methods were these. For normalization, 1 million high-quality reads were randomly selected from each sample, with every read carrying a distinct molecular identifier. Instead of being binned into consensus sequences, reads that shared molecular identifiers were thrown out. MiTCR, with a Q25 quality threshold and the strictest error-elimination algorithm, was used for CDR3 identification, clonotype clustering and error correction. A nonparametric unseen species model with Euler transformation was used to estimate a lower bound on total TCR beta diversity. The raw public reads went through TCRdb reprocessing: fastp at Q25, MiXCR clone calling, in-frame beta chains kept. Each CDR3 protein gets just one entry, which takes the most common genes and DNA from the rows behind it. TCRdb, rather than the study authors, made the V and J calls. For this sample the table gives 1,300,000 or so distinct CDR3 sequences, of which approximately 59% were detected only once. In total, the top ten clones hold 6.5% to 8.5% of the sample.

Comment on this clonotype: Its antigen remains undetermined. The record has no base qualities; no much larger clone is one base away.

Paper-wide results and their limitations: Compared with the aged group, the long-lived group had more naive CD4+ T cells, fewer expanded clones and increased TCR diversity, suggesting age selection. A strong correlation was found between observed TCR beta diversity and the percentage of naive T cells measured by flow cytometry. Estimates of total diversity based on one million sequenced T cells were regarded as lower bounds and as underestimates. Since profiling was done on bulk unsorted PBMCs, naive and antigen-experienced compartments could not be conclusively compared. Observed TCR beta diversity per million T cells fell roughly linearly with age, and a significant reduction was already apparent by age approximately 40. The CMV infection status of donors was not known, potentially confounding age-related changes in expanded clonotypes.

The origin of this receptor is a man between 18 and 29 years old in good health. Sequenced: blood. Recombination linked TRBV6-2 or TRBV6-3 to TRBJ1-5; the best D guess is TRBD1, with 5 bases matching. Here the CDR3 is given as CASSLGTLINQPQHF. At the DNA level, the sequence is TGTGCCAGCAGTCTCGGGACCTTAATAAATCAGCCCCAGCATTTT.